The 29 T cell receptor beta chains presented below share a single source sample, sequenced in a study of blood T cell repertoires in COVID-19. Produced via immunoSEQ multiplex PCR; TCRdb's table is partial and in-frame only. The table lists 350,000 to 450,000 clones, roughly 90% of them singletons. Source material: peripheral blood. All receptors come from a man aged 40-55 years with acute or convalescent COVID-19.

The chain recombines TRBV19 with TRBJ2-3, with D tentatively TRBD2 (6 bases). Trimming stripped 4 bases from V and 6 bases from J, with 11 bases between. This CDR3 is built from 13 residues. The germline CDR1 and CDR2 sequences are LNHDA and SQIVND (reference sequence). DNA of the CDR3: TGTGCCAGTAGTAATGGAGGGTTGGATACGCAGTATTTT. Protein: CASSNGGLDTQYF.

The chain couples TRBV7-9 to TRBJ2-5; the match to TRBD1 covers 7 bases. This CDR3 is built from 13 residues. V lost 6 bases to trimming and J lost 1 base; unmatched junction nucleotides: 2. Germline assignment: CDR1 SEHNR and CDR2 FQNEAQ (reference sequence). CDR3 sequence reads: CASRRDSQETQYF. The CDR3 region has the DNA TGTGCCAGCAGACGGGACAGCCAAGAGACCCAGTACTTC.

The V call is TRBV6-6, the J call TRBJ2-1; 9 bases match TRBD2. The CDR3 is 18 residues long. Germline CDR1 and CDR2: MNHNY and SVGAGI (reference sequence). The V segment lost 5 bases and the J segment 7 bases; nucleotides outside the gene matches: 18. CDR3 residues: CASSQPRYWREGLNEQFF. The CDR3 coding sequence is TGTGCCAGCAGTCAGCCTCGCTACTGGCGGGAGGGCCTGAATGAGCAGTTCTTC.

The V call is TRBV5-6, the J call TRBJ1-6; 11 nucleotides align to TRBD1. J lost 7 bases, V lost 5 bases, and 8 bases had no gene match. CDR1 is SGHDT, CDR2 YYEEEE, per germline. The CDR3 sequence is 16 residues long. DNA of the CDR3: TGTGCCAGCAGTGGGACAGGGGGTGGATTAAATTCACCCCTCCACTTT. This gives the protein CASSGTGGGLNSPLHF.

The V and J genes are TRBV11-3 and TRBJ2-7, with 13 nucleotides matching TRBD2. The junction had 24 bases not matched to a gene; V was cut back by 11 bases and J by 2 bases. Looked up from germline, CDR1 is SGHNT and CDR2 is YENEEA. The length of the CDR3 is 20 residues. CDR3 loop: CAGGWPQGAGLAGVAYEQYF. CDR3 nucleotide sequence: TGTGCCGGAGGTTGGCCCCAGGGGGCAGGACTAGCGGGGGTTGCCTACGAGCAGTACTTC.

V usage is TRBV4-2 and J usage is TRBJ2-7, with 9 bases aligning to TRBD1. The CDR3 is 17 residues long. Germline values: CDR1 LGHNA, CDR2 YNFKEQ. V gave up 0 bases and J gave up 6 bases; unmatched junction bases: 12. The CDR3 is CASSQDLAGDRESEQYF. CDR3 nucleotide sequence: TGTGCCAGCAGCCAAGATTTGGCCGGGGACAGGGAGAGCGAGCAGTACTTC.

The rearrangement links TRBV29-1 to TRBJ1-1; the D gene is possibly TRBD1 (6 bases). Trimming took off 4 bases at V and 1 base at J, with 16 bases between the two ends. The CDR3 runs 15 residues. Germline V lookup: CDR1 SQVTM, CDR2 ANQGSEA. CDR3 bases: TGCAGCGTTGCCCGATCTGCAGGGGAGAACACTGAAGCTTTCTTT. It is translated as CSVARSAGENTEAFF.

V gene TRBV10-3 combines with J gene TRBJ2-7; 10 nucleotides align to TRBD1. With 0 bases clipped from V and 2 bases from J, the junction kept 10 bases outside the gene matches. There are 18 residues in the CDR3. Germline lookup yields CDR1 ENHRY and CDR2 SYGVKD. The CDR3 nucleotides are TGTGCCATCAGTGAGTCTTTGAGACAGGGGGCTCGAACCTACGAGCAGTACTTC. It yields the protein CAISESLRQGARTYEQYF.

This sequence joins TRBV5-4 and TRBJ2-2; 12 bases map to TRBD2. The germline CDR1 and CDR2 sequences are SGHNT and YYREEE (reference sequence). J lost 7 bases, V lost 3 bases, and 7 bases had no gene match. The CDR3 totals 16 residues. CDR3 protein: CASSSRLAGAGGELFF. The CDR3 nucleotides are TGTGCCAGCAGCTCACGACTAGCGGGGGCGGGCGGGGAGCTGTTTTTT. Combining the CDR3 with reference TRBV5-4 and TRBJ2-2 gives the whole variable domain ETGVTQSPTHLIKTRGQQVTLRCSSQSGHNTVSWYQQALGQGPQFIFQYYREEENGRGNFPPRFSGLQFPNYSSELNVNALELDDSALYLCASSSRLAGAGGELFFGEGSRLTVL.

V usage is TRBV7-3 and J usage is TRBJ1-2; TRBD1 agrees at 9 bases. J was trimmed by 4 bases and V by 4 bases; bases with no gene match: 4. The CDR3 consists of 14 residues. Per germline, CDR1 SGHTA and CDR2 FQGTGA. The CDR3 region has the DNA TGTGCCAGCAGCTCGGGACAGGGCGTCTATGGCTACACCTTC. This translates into CASSSGQGVYGYTF.

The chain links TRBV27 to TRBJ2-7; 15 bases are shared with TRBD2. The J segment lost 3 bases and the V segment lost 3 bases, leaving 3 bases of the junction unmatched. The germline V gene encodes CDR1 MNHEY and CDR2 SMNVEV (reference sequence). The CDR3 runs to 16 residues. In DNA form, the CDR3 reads TGTGCCAGCAGTTTTAGGACTAGCGGGAGGGGCTACGAGCAGTACTTC. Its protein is CASSFRTSGRGYEQYF.

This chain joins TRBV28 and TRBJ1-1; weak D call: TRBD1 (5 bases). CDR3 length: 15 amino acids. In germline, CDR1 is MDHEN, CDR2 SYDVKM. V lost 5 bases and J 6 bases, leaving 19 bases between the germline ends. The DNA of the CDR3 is TGTGCCAGCAGTCCTCAAACTGGGGGGTTCTCTGAAGCTTTCTTT. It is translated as CASSPQTGGFSEAFF.

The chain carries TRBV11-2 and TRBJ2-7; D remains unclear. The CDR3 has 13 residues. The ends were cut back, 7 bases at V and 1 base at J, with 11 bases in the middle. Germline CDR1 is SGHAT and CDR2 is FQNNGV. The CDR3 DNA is TGTGCCAGCACCCCGCCCGGGTCCTACGAGCAGTACTTC. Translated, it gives CASTPPGSYEQYF.

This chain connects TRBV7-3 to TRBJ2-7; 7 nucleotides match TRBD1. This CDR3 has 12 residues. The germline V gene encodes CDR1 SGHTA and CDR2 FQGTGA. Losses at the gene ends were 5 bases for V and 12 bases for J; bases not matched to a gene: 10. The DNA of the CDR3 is TGTGCCAGCAGCGGCAAACAGGGGAACCTGTACTTC. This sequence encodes CASSGKQGNLYF. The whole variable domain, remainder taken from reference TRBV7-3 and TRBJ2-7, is GAGVSQTPSNKVTEKGKYVELRCDPISGHTALYWYRQSLGQGPEFLIYFQGTGAADDSGLPNDRFFAVRPEGSVSTLKIQRTERGDSAVYLCASSGKQGNLYFGPGTRLTVT.

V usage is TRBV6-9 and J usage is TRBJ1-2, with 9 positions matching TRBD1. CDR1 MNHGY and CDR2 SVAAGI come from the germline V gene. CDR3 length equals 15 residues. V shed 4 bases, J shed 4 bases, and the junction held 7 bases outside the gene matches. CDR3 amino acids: CASSWPGQGVYGYTF. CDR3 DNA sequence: TGTGCCAGCAGTTGGCCGGGACAGGGTGTCTATGGCTACACCTTC.

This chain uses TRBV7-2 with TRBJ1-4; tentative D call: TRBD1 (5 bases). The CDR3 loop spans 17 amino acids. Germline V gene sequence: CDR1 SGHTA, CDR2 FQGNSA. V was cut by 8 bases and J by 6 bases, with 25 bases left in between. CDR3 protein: CASRPPWGGGSDEKLFF. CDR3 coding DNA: TGTGCCAGCCGACCCCCTTGGGGGGGTGGCTCGGATGAAAAACTGTTTTTT.

CDR3 DNA sequence: TGTGCCACCAGTGACCTTAGCGGGAGAGGCAATGAGCAGTTCTTC. Its translation: CATSDLSGRGNEQFF. The gene calls are TRBV24-1 and TRBJ2-1, with TRBD2 matching 9 bases. V was clipped by 4 bases and J by 6 bases; unmatched bases: 6. The length of the CDR3 is 15 residues. In germline, CDR1 is KGHDR, CDR2 SFDVKD.

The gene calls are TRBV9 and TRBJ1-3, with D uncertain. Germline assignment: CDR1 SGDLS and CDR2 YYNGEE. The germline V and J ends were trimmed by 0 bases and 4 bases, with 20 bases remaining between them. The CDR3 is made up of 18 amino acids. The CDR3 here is CASSVGVAGPAAGNTIYF. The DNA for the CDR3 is TGTGCCAGCAGCGTAGGAGTAGCAGGTCCAGCGGCCGGAAACACCATATATTTT. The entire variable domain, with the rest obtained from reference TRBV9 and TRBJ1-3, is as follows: DSGVTQTPKHLITATGQRVTLRCSPRSGDLSVYWYQQSLDQGLQFLIQYYNGEERAKGNILERFSAQQFPDLHSELNLSSLELGDSALYFCASSVGVAGPAAGNTIYFGEGSWLTVV.

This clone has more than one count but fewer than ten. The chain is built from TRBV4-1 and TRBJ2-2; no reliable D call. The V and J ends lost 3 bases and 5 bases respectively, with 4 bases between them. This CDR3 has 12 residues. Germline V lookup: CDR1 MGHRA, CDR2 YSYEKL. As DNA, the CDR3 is TGCGCCAGCAGCCACATTACCGGGGAGCTGTTTTTT. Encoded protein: CASSHITGELFF.

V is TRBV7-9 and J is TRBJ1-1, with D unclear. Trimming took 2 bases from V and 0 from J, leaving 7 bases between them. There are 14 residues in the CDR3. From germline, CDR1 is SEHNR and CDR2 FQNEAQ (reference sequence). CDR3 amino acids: CASSLSPMNTEAFF. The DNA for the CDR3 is TGTGCCAGCAGCTTAAGCCCCATGAACACTGAAGCTTTCTTT.

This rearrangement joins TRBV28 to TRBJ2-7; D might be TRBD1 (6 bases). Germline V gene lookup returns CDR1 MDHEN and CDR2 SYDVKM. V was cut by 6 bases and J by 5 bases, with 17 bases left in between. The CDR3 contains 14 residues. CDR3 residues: CASRGNQGFDEQYF. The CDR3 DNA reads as TGTGCCAGCAGAGGCAATCAGGGGTTCGACGAGCAGTACTTC.

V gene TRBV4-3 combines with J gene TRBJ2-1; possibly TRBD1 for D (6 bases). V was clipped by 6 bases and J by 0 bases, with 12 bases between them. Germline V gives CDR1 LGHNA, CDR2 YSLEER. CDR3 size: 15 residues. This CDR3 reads CASRTGVGSYNEQFF. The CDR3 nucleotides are TGCGCCAGCAGGACAGGAGTTGGCTCCTACAATGAGCAGTTCTTC.

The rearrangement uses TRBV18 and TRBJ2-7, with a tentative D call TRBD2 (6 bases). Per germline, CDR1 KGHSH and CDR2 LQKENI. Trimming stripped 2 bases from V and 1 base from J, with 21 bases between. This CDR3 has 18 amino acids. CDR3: CASSPNTGRRAGSYEQYF. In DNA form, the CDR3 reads TGTGCCAGCTCACCAAACACCGGACGCAGGGCGGGATCCTACGAGCAGTACTTC.

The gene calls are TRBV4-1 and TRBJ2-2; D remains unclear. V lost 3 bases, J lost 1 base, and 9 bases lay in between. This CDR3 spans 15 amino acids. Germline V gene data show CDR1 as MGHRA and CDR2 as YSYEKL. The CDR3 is CASSHQGGNTGELFF. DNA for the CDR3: TGCGCCAGCAGCCATCAAGGCGGGAACACCGGGGAGCTGTTTTTT.

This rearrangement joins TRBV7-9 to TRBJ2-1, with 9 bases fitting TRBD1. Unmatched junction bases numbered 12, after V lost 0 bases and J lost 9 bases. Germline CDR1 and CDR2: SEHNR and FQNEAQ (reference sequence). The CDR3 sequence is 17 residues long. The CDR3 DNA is TGTGCCAGCAGCTTAGCTCCTGCGGGACAGGGAATACGTGAGCAGTTCTTC. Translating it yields CASSLAPAGQGIREQFF. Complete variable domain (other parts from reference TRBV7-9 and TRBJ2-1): DTGVSQNPRHKITKRGQNVTFRCDPISEHNRLYWYRQTLGQGPEFLTYFQNEAQLEKSRLLSDRFSAERPKGSFSTLEIQRTEQGDSAMYLCASSLAPAGQGIREQFFGPGTRLTVL.

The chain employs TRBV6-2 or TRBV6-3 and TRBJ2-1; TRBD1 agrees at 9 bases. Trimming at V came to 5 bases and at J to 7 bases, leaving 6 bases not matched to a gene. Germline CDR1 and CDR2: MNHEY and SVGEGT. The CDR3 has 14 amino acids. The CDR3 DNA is TGTGCCAGCAGTGGGGACAGGGCGATTAATGAGCAGTTCTTC. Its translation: CASSGDRAINEQFF.

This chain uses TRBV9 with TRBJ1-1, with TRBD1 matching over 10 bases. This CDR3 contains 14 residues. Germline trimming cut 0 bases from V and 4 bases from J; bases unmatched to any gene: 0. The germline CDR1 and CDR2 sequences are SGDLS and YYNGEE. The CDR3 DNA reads TGTGCCAGCAGCGTAGGGACAGGGGGCACTGAAGCTTTCTTT. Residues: CASSVGTGGTEAFF.

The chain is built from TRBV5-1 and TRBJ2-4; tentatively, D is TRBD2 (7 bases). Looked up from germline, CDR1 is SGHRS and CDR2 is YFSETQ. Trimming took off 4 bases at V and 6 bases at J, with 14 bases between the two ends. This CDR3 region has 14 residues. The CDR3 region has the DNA TGCGCCAGCAGCGGGGGGGCGGCGAGAAACATTCAGTACTTC. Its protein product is CASSGGAARNIQYF.

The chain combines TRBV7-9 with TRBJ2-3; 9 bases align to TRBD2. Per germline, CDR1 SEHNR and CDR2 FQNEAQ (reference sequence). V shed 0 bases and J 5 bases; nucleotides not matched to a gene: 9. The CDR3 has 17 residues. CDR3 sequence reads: CASSLAQGLAGEDTQYF. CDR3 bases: TGTGCCAGCAGCTTAGCCCAGGGGTTAGCGGGAGAAGATACGCAGTATTTT.